These 17 T cell receptor beta chains were sequenced from one sample in a study of lymphopenia after photon versus proton radiotherapy. Produced via immunoSEQ multiplex PCR; TCRdb's table is partial and in-frame only. The repertoire consists of 25,000 to 30,000 clones, with more than 80% occurring once and the leading ten covering around 5.3%. The starting material was peripheral blood, obtained from a patient treated with photon-based radiotherapy. The origin of the receptors is a man between 25 and 39 years old with gastric cancer.

The rearrangement links TRBV2 to TRBJ2-7; possibly TRBD1 for D (6 bases). Trimming left V 6 bases short and J 4 bases short, with 10 bases between. In germline, CDR1 is SNHLY, CDR2 FYNNEI. The CDR3 has 12 residues. DNA for the CDR3: TGTGCCAGCAGCCAAGACAGGTACGAGCAGTACTTC. It encodes CASSQDRYEQYF.

There are a few counts of this clone. This chain connects TRBV6-5 to TRBJ2-7, with D perhaps matching TRBD2 (5 bases). V dropped 3 bases and J dropped 0 bases, with 12 bases sitting between them. Looked up from germline, CDR1 is MNHEY and CDR2 is SVGAGI. This CDR3 comprises 15 residues. As DNA, the CDR3 is TGTGCCAGCAGTTATCCCCGGGAAGGCTCCTACGAGCAGTACTTC. It encodes CASSYPREGSYEQYF.

CDR3 in amino acids: CASSRTGIEQFF. CDR3 nucleotide sequence: TGTGCCAGCAGCCGGACAGGGATTGAGCAGTTCTTC. The chain uses TRBV11-3 and TRBJ2-1; 8 bases are a match to TRBD1. CDR3 length: 12 amino acids. Germline V gene lookup returns CDR1 SGHNT and CDR2 YENEEA. Trimming cost V 5 bases and J 9 bases; bases outside gene matches: 3.

Here the CDR3 DNA reads TGTGCCATCAGCGGTGAGGGGGATCCTAGCACAGATACGCAGTATTTT. Protein sequence: CAISGEGDPSTDTQYF. The rearrangement uses TRBV10-3 and TRBJ2-3; possible D gene TRBD1, 6 bases. V was pared by 6 bases and J by 0 bases, with 16 bases between. CDR3 length: 16 amino acids. Germline V lookup: CDR1 ENHRY, CDR2 SYGVKD.

The chain uses TRBV10-1 and TRBJ1-2; D not certain. The CDR3 sequence is 13 residues long. Germline CDR1 WNHNN, CDR2 SYGVQD (reference sequence). Trimming pared 3 bases from V and 2 bases from J, leaving 7 bases between. The CDR3 protein is CASSESQNYGYTF. CDR3 DNA: TGCGCCAGCAGTGAAAGCCAAAACTATGGCTACACCTTC.

This clone was counted a few times. The rearrangement joins TRBV6-5 to TRBJ2-7, with 7 nucleotides matching TRBD2. The germline CDR1 and CDR2 sequences are MNHEY and SVGAGI. The CDR3 contains 14 residues. Trimming at V came to 2 bases and at J to 5 bases, leaving 6 bases not matched to a gene. The DNA for the CDR3 is TGTGCCAGCAGTTACGAGTGGGAGGGCCACGAGCAGTACTTC. Translated, it gives CASSYEWEGHEQYF.

The chain joins TRBV28 to TRBJ2-3; TRBD1 might be the D (5 bases). Germline V gene sequence: CDR1 MDHEN, CDR2 SYDVKM. The CDR3 has 17 amino acids. V was pared by 1 base and J by 0 bases, with 14 bases between. The CDR3 region has the DNA TGTGCCAGCAGTTTATTCCCGGACAAGGCTAGCACAGATACGCAGTATTTT. Translating gives CASSLFPDKASTDTQYF.

J is TRBJ2-5 and V is TRBV7-9, with a possible D match to TRBD1 (7 bases). The CDR3 totals 14 residues. V lost 3 bases and J lost 5, with 13 bases in between. Germline values: CDR1 SEHNR, CDR2 FQNEAQ (reference sequence). CDR3 nucleotide sequence: TGTGCCAGCAGCTTTCAGGGGGGAGGTGAGACCCAGTACTTC. Amino acids: CASSFQGGGETQYF. Based on the CDR3 plus reference TRBV7-9 and TRBJ2-5, the full variable domain is DTGVSQNPRHKITKRGQNVTFRCDPISEHNRLYWYRQTLGQGPEFLTYFQNEAQLEKSRLLSDRFSAERPKGSFSTLEIQRTEQGDSAMYLCASSFQGGGETQYFGPGTRLLVL.

The J gene is TRBJ1-2, the V gene TRBV19, with D unresolved. V was shortened by 6 bases and J by 3 bases, with 14 bases between the two germline ends. Germline V lookup: CDR1 LNHDA, CDR2 SQIVND (reference sequence). This CDR3 has 14 residues. CDR3 residues: CASRALGDHYGYTF. CDR3 bases: TGTGCCAGTAGGGCCCTCGGGGATCACTATGGCTACACCTTC.

There are a few counts of this clone. V and J are TRBV2 and TRBJ2-7; 9 bases are shared with TRBD2. With 4 bases clipped from V and 7 bases from J, the junction kept 11 bases outside the gene matches. Looked up from germline, CDR1 is SNHLY and CDR2 is FYNNEI. The CDR3 is 15 residues long. Here the CDR3 reads CASSALAGGPGEQYF. CDR3 coding DNA: TGTGCCAGCAGTGCCCTTGCGGGGGGGCCGGGAGAGCAGTACTTC.

The gene calls are TRBV19 and TRBJ2-7; D perhaps matches TRBD2 (5 bases). Germline CDR1 reads LNHDA; CDR2 reads SQIVND (reference sequence). This CDR3 spans 13 amino acids. Trimming cost V 4 bases and J 6 bases, with 13 bases left between them. For the CDR3, the DNA is TGTGCCAGTAGTACCAAGGGCGGAGGCGAGCAGTACTTC. Protein: CASSTKGGGEQYF.

A single count supports this clone. The V and J genes are TRBV7-9 and TRBJ1-2; D is possibly TRBD1 (5 bases). The CDR3 totals 14 residues. V lost 1 base and J 7 bases, leaving 13 bases between the germline ends. Germline V gene sequence: CDR1 SEHNR, CDR2 FQNEAQ (reference sequence). The DNA for the CDR3 is TGTGCCAGCAGCTTAGACTTTCAGGGAGCTGGCTACACCTTC. The encoded protein is CASSLDFQGAGYTF.

The chain recombines TRBV6-6 with TRBJ1-2; possibly TRBD1 for D (6 bases). Germline V gene lookup returns CDR1 MNHNY and CDR2 SVGAGI (reference sequence). The CDR3 is 14 amino acids. V lost 6 bases and J lost 5, with 16 bases in between. For the CDR3, the DNA is TGTGCCAGCAGCTCCGCGACAGGAGCTTATGGCTACACCTTC. The encoded protein is CASSSATGAYGYTF.

V gene TRBV7-7 combines with J gene TRBJ2-5; 9 bases match TRBD2. The CDR3 is 14 amino acids. V was clipped by 5 bases and J by 5 bases; unmatched bases: 6. Germline CDR1 is SSHAT and CDR2 is FNYEAQ (reference sequence). CDR3 bases: TGTGCCAGCAGCCGTAGCGGGGGTTCCGAGACCCAGTACTTC. This gives the protein CASSRSGGSETQYF.

The chain has TRBV19 and TRBJ1-1; D gene uncertain. The CDR3 sequence is 15 residues long. CDR1 and CDR2 from the germline V gene are LNHDA and SQIVND (reference sequence). V was clipped by 5 bases and J by 1 base, with 14 bases between them. The CDR3 sequence: CASSVRDQTNTEAFF. For the CDR3, the DNA is TGTGCCAGTAGTGTCCGGGATCAAACGAACACTGAAGCTTTCTTT.

Comment on this clone: One end of the junction fails to match germline, which may point to a read error. This rearrangement joins TRBV6-5 to TRBJ1-6; D may be TRBD1 (5 bases). The CDR3 covers 14 residues. The germline V gene has CDR1 MNHEY and CDR2 SVGAGI. CDR3: CASSYSRDPLFFYF. As DNA, the CDR3 is TGTGCCAGCAGTTACTCGAGGGACCCCCTGTTTTTTTACTTT.

The chain recombines TRBV5-1 with TRBJ2-7; D perhaps matches TRBD1 (5 bases). CDR3 length equals 16 residues. The germline V and J ends were trimmed by 4 bases and 3 bases, with 20 bases remaining between them. The germline V gene encodes CDR1 SGHRS and CDR2 YFSETQ. The CDR3 DNA sequence: TGCGCCAGCAGCAGCCCAGACAGCGTCCCCCTCTACGAGCAGTACTTC. This sequence encodes CASSSPDSVPLYEQYF.